This entry is about one T cell receptor beta chain. Germline V lookup: CDR1 SGHAT, CDR2 FQDESV (reference sequence). Trimming took 5 bases from V and 2 from J, leaving 19 bases between them. The CDR3 extends over 16 amino acids. The data stem from a study of patients and donors after allogeneic stem cell transplantation. TCRdb processed the RT-PCR reads anew with MiXCR; each CDR3 protein has one entry. The table lists about 410,000 distinct CDR3 sequences, roughly 16% of them singletons. J is TRBJ2-7 and V is TRBV11-1; the D gene could be TRBD1 or TRBD2 (5 bases each). The receptor was derived from a human donor who was either an allogeneic HSCT recipient or a stem cell or donor lymphocyte infusion donor (not recorded which). It is not recorded whose cells these are; they may come from a transplant donor. Source material: blood, either unsorted or a sorted T cell fraction (not recorded which). The DNA for the CDR3 is TGTGCCAGCAGCAAAGATACCGGGACGAACCCCTACGAGCAGTACTTC. Its translation is CASSKDTGTNPYEQYF.